This is a list of T cell receptor beta chains from one sample in a study of regulatory T cells in long-lasting Graves disease. TCRdb called the multiplex PCR reads again in MiXCR, with one record for every CDR3 protein. Altogether fewer than 650,000 distinct CDR3 sequences are present, around 16% being singletons, with the ten largest covering about 11%. These sequences were also reported in another study, on T cells in Graves' hyperthyroidism and ophthalmopathy.

The sequences come from peripheral blood mononuclear cells (PBMCs), collected at new diagnosis, from a patient treated with antithyroid drugs. These receptors were taken from a man between 18 and 35 years old with Graves disease. CDR3s include the opening cysteine and the closing phenylalanine or tryptophan. Each record gives: CDR3 protein, clone size, J gene, V gene. A clone size is listed for some rows: how often the clone was seen (once, few, many), or a class if it is expanded.

cdr3_aa: CSARDFLALEETQYF
clone_size: few
j_call: TRBJ2-5
v_call: TRBV20-1

cdr3_aa: CASNIGGREIYNEQFF
clone_size: many
j_call: TRBJ2-1
v_call: TRBV28

cdr3_aa: CASSQPPGLAGGQTGELFF
clone_size: few
j_call: TRBJ2-2
v_call: TRBV14

cdr3_aa: CASRGRLWAGSYNEQFF
clone_size: -
j_call: TRBJ2-1
v_call: TRBV19

cdr3_aa: CASSYVGDWMPHNEQFF
clone_size: few
j_call: TRBJ2-1
v_call: TRBV10-2

cdr3_aa: CSARDSRDAFF
clone_size: -
j_call: TRBJ1-1
v_call: TRBV20-1

cdr3_aa: CASSLAEWGVYLEGYTF
clone_size: -
j_call: TRBJ1-2
v_call: TRBV5-1

cdr3_aa: CASSRGQSASYEQYF
clone_size: many
j_call: TRBJ2-7
v_call: TRBV7-9

cdr3_aa: CASSLAEGGYHNEQFF
clone_size: many
j_call: TRBJ2-1
v_call: TRBV7-2

cdr3_aa: CASSLGLGQDFYNEQFF
clone_size: few
j_call: TRBJ2-1
v_call: TRBV12-3/TRBV12-4

cdr3_aa: CASSGGAGGDTEAFF
clone_size: many
j_call: TRBJ1-1
v_call: TRBV9

cdr3_aa: CASRIRGMGNQPQHF
clone_size: many
j_call: TRBJ1-5
v_call: TRBV28

cdr3_aa: CASSLGGSVSYNEQFF
clone_size: few
j_call: TRBJ2-1
v_call: TRBV6-1

cdr3_aa: CASSAPGPVDTQYF
clone_size: -
j_call: TRBJ2-3
v_call: TRBV14

cdr3_aa: CASSVEGVAGPFSYNEQFF
clone_size: few
j_call: TRBJ2-1
v_call: TRBV9

cdr3_aa: CASSLGEAEQFF
clone_size: many
j_call: TRBJ2-1
v_call: TRBV12-3/TRBV12-4

cdr3_aa: CASSEVAGGSETQYF
clone_size: many
j_call: TRBJ2-5
v_call: TRBV2

cdr3_aa: CASSLDPAYGYTF
clone_size: -
j_call: TRBJ1-2
v_call: TRBV5-1

cdr3_aa: CASSQDGGNTQYF
clone_size: -
j_call: TRBJ2-3
v_call: TRBV4-2

cdr3_aa: CASAPGLRGLYNEQFF
clone_size: -
j_call: TRBJ2-1
v_call: TRBV28

cdr3_aa: CASSENTGELFF
clone_size: many
j_call: TRBJ2-2
v_call: TRBV6-2/TRBV6-3

cdr3_aa: CASKRTGTNEQYF
clone_size: many
j_call: TRBJ2-7
v_call: TRBV27

cdr3_aa: CASSLYGSLHF
clone_size: -
j_call: TRBJ1-6
v_call: TRBV28

cdr3_aa: CASSFTAWEQYF
clone_size: many
j_call: TRBJ2-7
v_call: TRBV28

cdr3_aa: CASSLSYGNYGYTF
clone_size: few
j_call: TRBJ1-2
v_call: TRBV27

cdr3_aa: CASRDMGTYEQYF
clone_size: -
j_call: TRBJ2-7
v_call: TRBV19

cdr3_aa: CASTDIGGLTDTQYF
clone_size: few
j_call: TRBJ2-3
v_call: TRBV5-1

cdr3_aa: CASSSGRAGANVLTF
clone_size: few
j_call: TRBJ2-6
v_call: TRBV28

cdr3_aa: CSAHRDRGPNTEAFF
clone_size: many
j_call: TRBJ1-1
v_call: TRBV20-1

cdr3_aa: CATSREGGNNEQFF
clone_size: few
j_call: TRBJ2-1
v_call: TRBV15

cdr3_aa: CSARDIFGLDRGRNQPQHF
clone_size: -
j_call: TRBJ1-5
v_call: TRBV20-1

cdr3_aa: CASSLRLAGVQQYF
clone_size: -
j_call: TRBJ2-7
v_call: TRBV28

cdr3_aa: CASSPTTWRTGLSNQPQHF
clone_size: -
j_call: TRBJ1-5
v_call: TRBV6-1

cdr3_aa: CASSLEGYRSNQPQHF
clone_size: -
j_call: TRBJ1-5
v_call: TRBV13

cdr3_aa: CASSQEGQQNVYDQAQYF
clone_size: -
j_call: TRBJ2-3
v_call: TRBV14

cdr3_aa: CASSWTSGRTDTQYF
clone_size: many
j_call: TRBJ2-3
v_call: TRBV5-1

cdr3_aa: CASCKGNSYEQYF
clone_size: -
j_call: TRBJ2-7
v_call: TRBV2

cdr3_aa: CASSQRTGAYEQYF
clone_size: few
j_call: TRBJ2-7
v_call: TRBV4-1

cdr3_aa: CSAVGLAGEQETQYF
clone_size: many
j_call: TRBJ2-5
v_call: TRBV20-1

cdr3_aa: CASSPTGGNTIYF
clone_size: -
j_call: TRBJ1-3
v_call: TRBV25-1

cdr3_aa: CASSLDLSYNEQFF
clone_size: many
j_call: TRBJ2-1
v_call: TRBV5-1

cdr3_aa: CASGGSRTGELFF
clone_size: few
j_call: TRBJ2-2
v_call: TRBV6-1

cdr3_aa: CASSRDRGRPYEQYF
clone_size: few
j_call: TRBJ2-7
v_call: TRBV4-1

cdr3_aa: CASSPTSGTTDTQYF
clone_size: many
j_call: TRBJ2-3
v_call: TRBV18

cdr3_aa: CSAVRRASYNEQFF
clone_size: many
j_call: TRBJ2-1
v_call: TRBV20-1

cdr3_aa: CASRFSGEKLFF
clone_size: -
j_call: TRBJ1-4
v_call: TRBV2

cdr3_aa: CASSNGQSHNEQFF
clone_size: -
j_call: TRBJ2-1
v_call: TRBV19

cdr3_aa: CASSPPVESYEQYF
clone_size: many
j_call: TRBJ2-7
v_call: TRBV7-9